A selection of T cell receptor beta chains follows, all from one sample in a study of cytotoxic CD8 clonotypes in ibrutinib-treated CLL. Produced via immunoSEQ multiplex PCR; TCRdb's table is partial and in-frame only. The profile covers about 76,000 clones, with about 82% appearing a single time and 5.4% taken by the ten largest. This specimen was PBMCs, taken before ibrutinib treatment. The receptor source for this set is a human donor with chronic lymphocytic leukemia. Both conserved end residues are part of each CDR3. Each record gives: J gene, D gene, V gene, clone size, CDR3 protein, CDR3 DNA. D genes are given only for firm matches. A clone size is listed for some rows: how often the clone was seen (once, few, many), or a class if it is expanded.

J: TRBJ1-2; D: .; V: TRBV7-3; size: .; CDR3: CASSLIGQNAFLRIYGYTF; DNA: TGTGCCAGCAGCTTAATCGGACAAAACGCATTTTTAAGAATCTATGGCTACACCTTC
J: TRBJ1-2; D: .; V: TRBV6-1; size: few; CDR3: CASSDFWGYGYTF; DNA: TGTGCCAGCAGTGATTTTTGGGGCTATGGCTACACCTTC
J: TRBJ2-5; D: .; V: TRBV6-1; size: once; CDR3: CASYTGNQETQYF; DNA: TGTGCCAGCTATACGGGGAACCAAGAGACCCAGTACTTC
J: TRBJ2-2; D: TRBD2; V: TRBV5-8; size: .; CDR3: CASSQLAGFTGELFF; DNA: TGTGCCAGCAGCCAACTAGCGGGATTTACCGGGGAGCTGTTTTTT
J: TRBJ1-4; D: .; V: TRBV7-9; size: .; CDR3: CASSSEGANEKLFF; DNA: TGTGCCAGCAGCTCAGAGGGGGCTAATGAAAAACTGTTTTTT
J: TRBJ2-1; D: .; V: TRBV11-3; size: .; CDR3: CASRSGTLNEQFF; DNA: TGTGCCAGCAGGTCCGGGACTCTCAATGAGCAGTTCTTC
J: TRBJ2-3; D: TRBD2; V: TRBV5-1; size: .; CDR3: CASSSETSGSTDTQYF; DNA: TGCGCCAGCAGCTCCGAAACTAGCGGGAGCACAGATACGCAGTATTTT
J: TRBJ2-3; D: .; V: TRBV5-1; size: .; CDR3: CASSLAADTQYF; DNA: TGCGCCAGCAGCTTGGCCGCGGATACGCAGTATTTT
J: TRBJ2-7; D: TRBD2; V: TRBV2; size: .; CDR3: CASSSGGRYYEQYF; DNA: TGTGCCAGCTCCAGCGGCGGGAGGTATTACGAGCAGTACTTC
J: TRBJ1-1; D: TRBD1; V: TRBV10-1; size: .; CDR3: CASSEYGDRGTDTEAFF; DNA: TGCGCCAGCAGTGAGTACGGGGACAGGGGTACCGACACTGAAGCTTTCTTT
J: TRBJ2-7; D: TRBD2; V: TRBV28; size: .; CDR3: CASSSLSPSGSYEQYF; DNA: TGTGCCAGCAGTTCCCTATCCCCTAGCGGGAGCTACGAGCAGTACTTC
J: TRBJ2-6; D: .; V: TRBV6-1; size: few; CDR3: CASSEMGFGANVLTF; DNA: TGTGCCAGCAGTGAAATGGGGTTTGGGGCCAACGTCCTGACTTTC
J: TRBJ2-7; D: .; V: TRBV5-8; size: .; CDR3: CASGPRAPEQYF; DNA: TGTGCCAGCGGGCCCCGGGCCCCCGAGCAGTACTTC
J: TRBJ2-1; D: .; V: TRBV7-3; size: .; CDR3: CASSLSDEQFF; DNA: TGTGCCAGCAGCTTAAGCGATGAGCAGTTCTTC
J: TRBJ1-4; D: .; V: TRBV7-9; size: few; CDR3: CASSFLRTTNEKLFF; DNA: TGTGCCAGCAGCTTCCTCCGCACAACTAATGAAAAACTGTTTTTT
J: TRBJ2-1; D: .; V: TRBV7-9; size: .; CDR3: CASSLAVGNNDQFF; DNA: TGTGCCAGCAGCTTAGCGGTCGGGAACAATGATCAGTTCTTC
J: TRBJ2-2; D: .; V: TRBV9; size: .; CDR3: CASSVEPVVTGELFF; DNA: TGTGCCAGCAGCGTAGAGCCAGTAGTCACCGGGGAGCTGTTTTTT
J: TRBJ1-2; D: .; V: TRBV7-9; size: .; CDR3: CASSLAGRFNYGYTF; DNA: TGTGCCAGCAGCCTCGCGGGACGCTTTAACTATGGCTACACCTTC
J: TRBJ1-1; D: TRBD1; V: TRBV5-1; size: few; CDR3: CASRIGTGALSTEAFF; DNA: TGCGCCAGCAGGATTGGGACAGGGGCACTCAGCACTGAAGCTTTCTTT
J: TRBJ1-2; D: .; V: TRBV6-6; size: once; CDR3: CASSYKELYGYTF; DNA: TGTGCCAGCAGTTACAAGGAGTTGTATGGCTACACCTTC
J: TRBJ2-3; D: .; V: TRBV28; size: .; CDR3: CASRSGTPDKYF; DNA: TGTGCCAGCAGATCCGGGACGCCAGATAAGTATTTT
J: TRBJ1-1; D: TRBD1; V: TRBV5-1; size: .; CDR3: CASSLEGRGPTEAFF; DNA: TGCGCCAGCAGCTTGGAGGGCAGGGGGCCCACTGAAGCTTTCTTT
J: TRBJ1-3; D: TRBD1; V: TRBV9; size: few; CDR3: CASSPNRGRTGNTIYF; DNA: TGTGCCAGCAGCCCAAACAGGGGTAGGACTGGAAACACCATATATTTT
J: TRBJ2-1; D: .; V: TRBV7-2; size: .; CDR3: CASSPRELVASYNEQFF; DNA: TGTGCCAGCAGCCCGCGCGAGTTGGTTGCATCCTACAATGAGCAGTTCTTC
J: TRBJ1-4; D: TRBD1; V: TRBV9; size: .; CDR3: CASSTFGTGRGEKLFF; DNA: TGTGCCAGCAGCACCTTCGGGACAGGGAGGGGTGAAAAACTGTTTTTT
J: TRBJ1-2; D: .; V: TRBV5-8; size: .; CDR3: CASSLHGTAMWYTF; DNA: TGTGCCAGCAGCTTACACGGGACGGCTATGTGGTACACCTTC
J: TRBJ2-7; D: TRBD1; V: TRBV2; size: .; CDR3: CAHSADRGPSEQYF; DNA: TGTGCCCACAGCGCAGACAGGGGGCCTAGCGAGCAGTACTTC
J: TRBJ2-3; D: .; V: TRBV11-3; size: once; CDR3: CASSLGYPVLGPHRTDTQYF; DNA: TGTGCCAGCAGCTTAGGCTACCCTGTATTAGGTCCCCACCGCACAGATACGCAGTATTTT
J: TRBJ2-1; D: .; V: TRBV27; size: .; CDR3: CASSSTGSYNEQFF; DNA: TGTGCCAGCAGTTCGACGGGGTCCTACAATGAGCAGTTCTTC
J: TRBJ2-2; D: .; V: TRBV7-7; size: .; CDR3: CASSSLGSGELFF; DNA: TGTGCCAGCAGCTCATTAGGGTCCGGGGAGCTGTTTTTT
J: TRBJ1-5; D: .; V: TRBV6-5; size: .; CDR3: CASRTAAYSNQPQHF; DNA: TGTGCCAGCAGGACGGCCGCGTATAGCAATCAGCCCCAGCATTTT
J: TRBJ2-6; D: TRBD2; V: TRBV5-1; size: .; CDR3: CASSLVSGASSGANVLTF; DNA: TGCGCCAGCAGCTTGGTGAGCGGGGCTAGCTCTGGGGCCAACGTCCTGACTTTC
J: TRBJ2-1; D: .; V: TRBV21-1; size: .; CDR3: CASSKVGACRGPCEQFF; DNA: TGTGCCAGCAGCAAAGTAGGGGCTTGCAGGGGGCCATGCGAGCAGTTCTTC
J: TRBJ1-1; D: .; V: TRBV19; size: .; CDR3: CASLDRGMNTEAFF; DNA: TGTGCCAGCCTCGACAGAGGAATGAACACTGAAGCTTTCTTT
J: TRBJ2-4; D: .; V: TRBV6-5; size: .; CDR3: CASSSRMGENIQYF; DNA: TGTGCCAGCAGTTCCCGGATGGGAGAAAACATTCAGTACTTC
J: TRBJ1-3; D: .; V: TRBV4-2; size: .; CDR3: CASSAEEGSPGNTIYF; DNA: TGTGCCAGCAGCGCGGAGGAGGGGTCGCCAGGAAACACCATATATTTT
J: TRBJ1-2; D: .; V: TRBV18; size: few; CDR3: CASSPETVANYGYTF; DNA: TGTGCCAGCTCACCAGAGACAGTGGCGAACTATGGCTACACCTTC
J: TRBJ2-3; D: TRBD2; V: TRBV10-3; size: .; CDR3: CAISGGPLTSGSTDTQYF; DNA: TGTGCCATCAGTGGTGGGCCCCTGACTAGCGGTTCGACAGATACGCAGTATTTT
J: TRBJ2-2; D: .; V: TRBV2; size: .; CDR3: CASSSGRGGGTGELFF; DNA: TGTGCCAGCAGTTCTGGACGGGGAGGGGGGACCGGGGAGCTGTTTTTT
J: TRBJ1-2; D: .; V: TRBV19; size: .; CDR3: CASTSSNYGYTF; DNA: TGTGCCAGCACCTCTAGTAACTATGGCTACACCTTC
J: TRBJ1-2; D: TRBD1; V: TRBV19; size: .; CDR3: CASSRPDRERGYTF; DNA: TGTGCCAGTAGTAGGCCGGACAGGGAGCGTGGCTACACCTTC
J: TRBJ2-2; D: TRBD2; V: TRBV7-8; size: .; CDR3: CASTERDGGTGELFF; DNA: TGTGCCAGCACCGAGCGGGATGGGGGCACCGGGGAGCTGTTTTTT
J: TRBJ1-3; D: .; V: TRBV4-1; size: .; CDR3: CASSRTGGEADTIYF; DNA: TGCGCCAGCAGTCGAACAGGTGGCGAAGCGGACACCATATATTTT
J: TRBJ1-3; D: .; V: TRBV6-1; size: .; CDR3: CASSDGGPGNTIYF; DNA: TGTGCCAGCAGTGACGGAGGGCCTGGAAACACCATATATTTT
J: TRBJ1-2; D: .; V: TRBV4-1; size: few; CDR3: CASSQDGTGGAAYGYTF; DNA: TGCGCCAGCAGCCAAGATGGTACTGGGGGGGCTGCCTATGGCTACACCTTC
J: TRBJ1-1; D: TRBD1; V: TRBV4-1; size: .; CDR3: CASSQDPDRFVSTEAFF; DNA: TGCGCCAGCAGCCAAGACCCGGACAGGTTCGTTAGCACTGAAGCTTTCTTT
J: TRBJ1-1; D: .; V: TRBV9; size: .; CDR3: CASSPRDTEAFF; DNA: TGTGCCAGCAGCCCCCGGGACACTGAAGCTTTCTTT
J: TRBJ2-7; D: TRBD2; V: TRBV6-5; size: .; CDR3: CASSFSGGGYEQYF; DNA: TGTGCCAGCAGTTTCAGCGGGGGAGGTTACGAGCAGTACTTC
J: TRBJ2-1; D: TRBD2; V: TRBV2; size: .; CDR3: CASSGGTSGSKQFF; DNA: TGTGCCAGCAGTGGGGGGACTAGCGGGAGTAAGCAGTTCTTC
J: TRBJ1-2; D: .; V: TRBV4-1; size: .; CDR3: CASSQGDRNYGYTF; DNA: TGCGCCAGCAGCCAAGGTGACAGGAACTATGGCTACACCTTC
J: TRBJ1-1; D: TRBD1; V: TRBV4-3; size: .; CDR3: CASSQESSPQGAHLYYDTEAFF; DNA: TGCGCCAGCAGCCAAGAGTCATCCCCGCAGGGGGCCCATTTATATTACGACACTGAAGCTTTCTTT
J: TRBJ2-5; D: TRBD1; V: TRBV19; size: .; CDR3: CASSRQGHPGETQYF; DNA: TGTGCCAGTAGTAGACAGGGACACCCTGGGGAGACCCAGTACTTC
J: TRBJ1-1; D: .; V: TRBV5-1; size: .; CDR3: CASSLAENTEAFF; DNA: TGCGCCAGCAGCTTGGCGGAGAACACTGAAGCTTTCTTT
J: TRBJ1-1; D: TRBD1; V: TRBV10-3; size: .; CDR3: CAINRGLNTEAFF; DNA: TGTGCCATTAACAGGGGGCTTAACACTGAAGCTTTCTTT
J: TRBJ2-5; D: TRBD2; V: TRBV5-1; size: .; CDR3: CASSLAAGAGSETQYF; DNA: TGCGCCAGCAGCTTGGCAGCGGGAGCGGGATCGGAGACCCAGTACTTC
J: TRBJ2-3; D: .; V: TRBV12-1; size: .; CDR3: CASSFPKDIADNPTDTQYF; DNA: TGTGCCAGCAGCTTCCCCAAAGACATAGCGGACAACCCCACAGATACGCAGTATTTT